This TCR beta chain derives from a study of shared clonotypes between healthy human individuals. A 200 ng quantity of DNA, tens of thousands of T cell genomes, went into the sorted-subset replicate PCRs. Clones were sequenced by immunoSEQ multiplex PCR, and TCRdb holds only the in-frame ones, with some missing. This sample yields under 1 million clones, of which 92% are seen a single time; 24% belongs to the top ten. Naive CD8 populations comprised CD45RO-negative cells positively selected for CCR7, excluding terminally differentiated effector memory CD45RA+ cells. Germline lookup yields CDR1 SGHDN and CDR2 FVKESK. The CDR3 has 14 residues. Trimming left V 4 bases short and J 5 bases short, with 15 bases between.

J is TRBJ2-7 and V is TRBV14; the D gene is possibly TRBD1 (5 bases). The source is a man aged 30-40 years in good health. Sequenced material: naive CD8+ T cells sorted from blood. CDR3 in DNA: TGTGCCAGCAGCCTTACAGGTAGCACGGACGAGCAGTACTTC. Its protein product is CASSLTGSTDEQYF.